The rows below give T cell receptor beta chains drawn from one sample of a study of T cell responses to AZD1222 COVID-19 vaccine. The data were produced by immunoSEQ multiplex PCR, yet TCRdb's version contains in-frame clones alone and is incomplete. In the table there are 80,000 to 100,000 clones, approximately 91% of which are singletons. Here the sequenced sample was peripheral blood, taken 28 days after the second AZD1222 dose. The receptors were gathered from an adult who received the AZD1222 COVID-19 vaccine. CDR3s include the opening cysteine and the closing phenylalanine or tryptophan. The D gene is left open where the match is weak. Rows give clone size only sometimes, using once, few, many, or a class for an expanded clone.

v_call	j_call	d_call	clone_size	cdr3_aa	cdr3_nt
TRBV3-1/TRBV3-2	TRBJ1-3	NA	NA	CASSQDHSGNTIYF	TGTGCCAGCAGCCAAGATCATTCAGGAAACACCATATATTTT
TRBV11-3	TRBJ1-1	NA	NA	CASSLGENTEAFF	TGTGCCAGCAGCCTCGGGGAGAACACTGAAGCTTTCTTT
TRBV7-8	TRBJ1-1	NA	NA	CASSLVWTEAFF	TGTGCCAGCAGCTTAGTGTGGACTGAAGCTTTCTTT
TRBV2	TRBJ2-7	NA	NA	CASSVQYEQYF	TGTGCCAGCAGTGTGCAGTACGAGCAGTACTTC
TRBV7-3	TRBJ2-5	TRBD1	NA	CASSEQPGQGRAQYF	TGTGCCAGCAGCGAACAACCGGGACAGGGAAGGGCCCAGTACTTC
TRBV6-2/TRBV6-3	TRBJ1-2	TRBD1	NA	CASSSAGTGEAGYTF	TGTGCCAGCAGTTCCGCCGGGACAGGGGAGGCAGGCTACACCTTC
TRBV5-4	TRBJ1-3	NA	NA	CASSWQGFQTSGNTIYF	TGTGCCAGCAGCTGGCAGGGGTTTCAGACATCTGGAAACACCATATATTTT
TRBV11-2	TRBJ1-1	NA	NA	CASSLYGGTEAFF	TGTGCCAGCAGCTTATACGGGGGCACTGAAGCTTTCTTT
TRBV5-6	TRBJ1-2	NA	NA	CASSLDPGGGYTF	TGTGCCAGCAGCTTGGATCCGGGTGGGGGCTACACCTTC
TRBV5-4	TRBJ2-7	NA	NA	CASSPSFGVGYEQYF	TGTGCCAGCAGCCCTTCTTTCGGGGTCGGCTACGAGCAGTACTTC
TRBV30	TRBJ1-1	NA	NA	CASSQGGEAFF	TGTGCCTCCAGCCAAGGAGGGGAAGCTTTCTTT
TRBV3-1/TRBV3-2	TRBJ2-2	NA	NA	CASSQSHTGELFF	TGTGCCAGCAGCCAATCCCACACCGGGGAGCTGTTTTTT
TRBV7-9	TRBJ2-1	NA	NA	CASSPYGSYNEQFF	TGTGCCAGCAGCCCGTATGGCTCCTACAATGAGCAGTTCTTC
TRBV5-1	TRBJ2-7	TRBD1	NA	CASSLNSGTGGYEQYF	TGCGCCAGCAGCCTTAACTCCGGGACAGGGGGCTACGAGCAGTACTTC
TRBV6-1	TRBJ2-7	NA	NA	CASSEDRDSYEQYF	TGTGCCAGCAGTGAAGACCGGGACTCCTACGAGCAGTACTTC
TRBV19	TRBJ2-5	NA	NA	CASSIGGDVAGETQYF	TGTGCCAGTAGTATAGGGGGAGACGTGGCTGGAGAGACCCAGTACTTC
TRBV6-6	TRBJ2-5	TRBD2	NA	CASRASGGVETQYF	TGTGCCAGCAGGGCTAGCGGGGGGGTGGAGACCCAGTACTTC
TRBV30	TRBJ1-6	NA	few	CAWSSGGENSPLHF	TGTGCCTGGAGTAGTGGGGGGGAGAATTCACCCCTCCACTTT
TRBV27	TRBJ1-2	NA	NA	CASSFRQVSHGYTF	TGTGCCAGCAGTTTCCGACAGGTTTCACATGGCTACACCTTC
TRBV6-1	TRBJ2-4	TRBD2	NA	CASSVPSGGPGAKNIQYF	TGTGCCAGCAGTGTTCCTAGCGGGGGGCCGGGGGCCAAAAACATTCAGTACTTC
TRBV5-6	TRBJ2-7	NA	NA	CASSFQGPGEQYF	TGTGCCAGCAGCTTCCAGGGGCCGGGGGAGCAGTACTTC
TRBV5-1	TRBJ2-7	NA	NA	CASSQPGGRVGEQYF	TGCGCCAGCAGCCAGCCAGGTGGCAGGGTAGGCGAGCAGTACTTC
TRBV6-5	TRBJ2-7	NA	once	CASSPRGAKLLEQYF	TGTGCCAGCAGCCCCAGGGGGGCCAAACTCCTGGAGCAGTACTTC
TRBV7-8	TRBJ1-2	NA	NA	CASSLVRAPLGYTF	TGTGCCAGCAGCTTAGTACGGGCCCCCCTTGGCTACACCTTC
TRBV10-2	TRBJ1-5	TRBD1	NA	CASSEGTGFSFSNQPQHF	TGCGCCAGCAGTGAGGGGACAGGGTTTTCGTTTAGCAATCAGCCCCAGCATTTT
TRBV6-5	TRBJ1-2	NA	once	CASSSPRFLNYGYTF	TGTGCCAGCAGTTCCCCCCGGTTCCTGAACTATGGCTACACCTTC
TRBV5-5	TRBJ2-5	NA	NA	CASSAGTVQETQYF	TGTGCCAGCAGCGCTGGTACAGTCCAAGAGACCCAGTACTTC
TRBV11-2	TRBJ2-5	TRBD1	NA	CASSFNGQGTRETQYF	TGTGCCAGCAGCTTCAATGGACAGGGTACGCGAGAGACCCAGTACTTC
TRBV2	TRBJ1-5	NA	NA	CASREYSNQPQHF	TGTGCCAGCAGGGAGTATAGCAATCAGCCCCAGCATTTT
TRBV19	TRBJ1-5	NA	NA	CASSIAGDGQPQHF	TGTGCCAGTAGTATAGCAGGGGATGGTCAGCCCCAGCATTTT
TRBV7-2	TRBJ1-6	NA	NA	CASRRGFYNSPLHF	TGTGCCAGCAGAAGGGGCTTCTATAATTCACCCCTCCACTTT
TRBV2	TRBJ1-6	TRBD1	NA	CAIQGPNNSPLHF	TGTGCCATACAGGGGCCGAATAATTCACCCCTCCACTTT
TRBV5-6	TRBJ1-1	NA	NA	CASSAGPANTEAFF	TGTGCCAGCAGCGCGGGACCGGCGAACACTGAAGCTTTCTTT
TRBV5-6	TRBJ1-2	NA	NA	CASRQAGPANYGYTF	TGTGCCAGCAGGCAGGCGGGCCCCGCTAACTATGGCTACACCTTC
TRBV5-5	TRBJ1-2	NA	once	CASSPGSLYYGYTF	TGTGCCAGCAGCCCCGGGAGCCTTTACTATGGCTACACCTTC
TRBV5-1	TRBJ1-6	NA	NA	CASSPEGGGLKSPLHF	TGCGCCAGCAGCCCTGAGGGTGGGGGATTGAAATCACCCCTCCACTTT
TRBV7-6	TRBJ2-1	TRBD2	NA	CASSSSGALYNEQFF	TGTGCCAGCAGTTCTAGCGGGGCCCTCTACAATGAGCAGTTCTTC
TRBV12-3/TRBV12-4	TRBJ1-1	NA	once	CASRGVGTEAFF	TGTGCCAGCAGGGGGGTGGGCACTGAAGCTTTCTTT